This TCR beta chain is from a study of OX40 agonist ivuxolimab in advanced cancers. Study outcomes and limitations: Expanded clones belonging to CD8+ T cells outnumbered, on average, those of CD4+.

This clone showed up just a few times. Antigen: not known. The CDR3 has 11 amino acids. In germline, CDR1 is SQVTM, CDR2 ANQGSEA. J gave up 10 bases and V 5 bases, and 6 bases lay outside the gene matches. Clones were sequenced by immunoSEQ multiplex PCR, and TCRdb holds only the in-frame ones, with some missing. The repertoire holds tens of thousands of clones, with approximately 81% as singletons. The V call is TRBV29-1, the J call TRBJ1-1; TRBD1 matches at 8 bases. The sequenced sample was CD4+ or CD8+ T cells sorted from blood, obtained in a trial of the OX40 agonist ivuxolimab. This clonotype was obtained from an adult with an advanced solid tumor such as melanoma, head and neck, liver or kidney cancer. Here the CDR3 reads CSVWTGRGAFF. CDR3 sequence (DNA): TGCAGCGTTTGGACAGGGAGGGGAGCTTTCTTT.